A single sample is the source of the 18 T cell receptor beta chains below, sequenced in a study of T-cell reconstitution after alpha-beta-depleted transplantation in children. Unique molecular identifiers were built into the TCRbeta library. TCRdb re-analysed the PCR reads in MiXCR, keeping a single row per CDR3 protein. The table lists some 350,000 distinct CDR3 sequences, about a tenth of them singletons, with less than 2.5% in the top ten. Sequencing used PBMCs from the stem cell graft donor, obtained from the stem cell graft. These receptors originate from a human donor who donated a stem cell graft to a child with acute lymphoblastic leukemia.

Turning to this clonotype: This could be a read error, since a much larger clone is one nucleotide away. The chain is built from TRBV20-1 and TRBJ2-2, with D possibly being TRBD1 or TRBD2 (6 bases each). V lost 2 bases to trimming and J lost 5 bases, with 15 bases between them. Germline V lookup: CDR1 DFQATT, CDR2 SNEGSKA (reference sequence). The CDR3 is 15 amino acids. CDR3 sequence reads: CSARNGGCGTGELFF. The CDR3 DNA reads as TGCAGTGCTAGAAACGGGGGCTGTGGTACCGGGGAGCTGTTTTTT.

This clonotype was recorded a few times. The chain links TRBV7-9 to TRBJ1-6; D possibly corresponds to TRBD1 (5 bases). The ends were cut back, 1 base at V and 8 bases at J, with 18 bases in the middle. CDR3 length equals 17 residues. Germline assignment: CDR1 SEHNR and CDR2 FQNEAQ (reference sequence). CDR3 coding DNA: TGTGCCAGCAGCTTAGTTGGGGTCGTGGGGCGCGATTCACCCCTCCACTTT. Translating it yields CASSLVGVVGRDSPLHF.

The chain carries TRBV11-3 and TRBJ2-1; D is uncertain. The CDR3 covers 14 residues. Germline values: CDR1 SGHNT, CDR2 YENEEA. V lost 1 base to trimming and J lost 8 bases, with 12 bases between them. CDR3 nucleotide sequence: TGTGCCAGCAGCTTAGCCGGCGGAGTGGATGAGCAGTTCTTC. This sequence encodes CASSLAGGVDEQFF. The variable domain in full, with the rest retrieved from reference TRBV11-3 and TRBJ2-1, is EAGVVQSPRYKIIEKKQPVAFWCNPISGHNTLYWYLQNLGQGPELLIRYENEEAVDDSQLPKDRFSAERLKGVDSTLKIQPAELGDSAVYLCASSLAGGVDEQFFGPGTRLTVL.

The chain combines TRBV7-9 with TRBJ1-4; D gene ambiguous. Trimming shortened V by 5 bases and J by 8 bases, and 15 bases separated the two germline ends. The CDR3 consists of 14 residues. In germline, CDR1 is SEHNR, CDR2 FQNEAQ (reference sequence). As DNA, the CDR3 is TGTGCCAGCAGCGCGACAAAGGGTCACGAAAAACTGTTTTTT. Its protein is CASSATKGHEKLFF. Together with reference TRBV7-9 and TRBJ1-4, the CDR3 gives the full variable domain: DTGVSQNPRHKITKRGQNVTFRCDPISEHNRLYWYRQTLGQGPEFLTYFQNEAQLEKSRLLSDRFSAERPKGSFSTLEIQRTEQGDSAMYLCASSATKGHEKLFFGSGTQLSVL.

This clonotype was observed at least ten times. The chain combines TRBV7-8 with TRBJ2-2; the match to TRBD1 covers 7 bases. V gave up 4 bases and J gave up 5 bases; unmatched junction bases: 4. This CDR3 is built from 14 residues. Germline V gene sequence: CDR1 SGHVS, CDR2 FQNEAQ. The CDR3 loop reads CASSWGQSTGELFF. The CDR3 coding sequence is TGTGCCAGCAGCTGGGGACAGAGTACCGGGGAGCTGTTTTTT.

In this sample, this clonotype turned up a few times. The CDR3 is CASIPTPGQGMNNNEQFF. The CDR3 DNA reads TGTGCCAGCATCCCTACGCCGGGACAGGGTATGAATAACAATGAGCAGTTCTTC. The chain is built from TRBV12-3 or TRBV12-4 and TRBJ2-1, with 9 bases fitting TRBD1. V was clipped by 7 bases and J by 5 bases; unmatched bases: 18. CDR3 length: 18 residues.

This clonotype occurred a few times. This chain uses TRBV20-1 with TRBJ1-5, with 7 bases aligning to TRBD1. The CDR3 length is 14 residues. Germline V gene sequence: CDR1 DFQATT, CDR2 SNEGSKA (reference sequence). Trimming removed 3 bases from V and 6 bases from J; junction bases left unmatched: 8. The CDR3 nucleotides are TGCAGTGCTAGCCGCAGGGGGTTGTTTCAGCCCCAGCATTTT. Its translation: CSASRRGLFQPQHF.

The CDR3 region is CASSLFPGANEEQYF. The CDR3 DNA sequence: TGTGCCAGCAGCTTATTTCCAGGGGCAAATGAAGAGCAGTACTTC. The rearrangement joins TRBV11-3 to TRBJ2-7, with D tentatively TRBD1 (6 bases). V gave up 2 bases and J gave up 7 bases, with 18 bases separating them. The CDR3 totals 15 residues. The V gene's germline CDR1 is SGHNT and CDR2 YENEEA.

This sequence joins TRBV5-1 and TRBJ1-3; D perhaps matches TRBD1 (6 bases). CDR1 and CDR2 from the germline V gene are SGHRS and YFSETQ. V was cut by 4 bases and J by 7 bases, with 24 bases left in between. The CDR3 has 17 residues. CDR3 nucleotides: TGCGCCAGCAGCCCACTGACAGGCCTAACCGAGGGGAACACCATATATTTT. Protein product: CASSPLTGLTEGNTIYF.

V usage is TRBV7-9 and J usage is TRBJ2-7; the D is unclear. Looked up from germline, CDR1 is SEHNR and CDR2 is FQNEAQ (reference sequence). V was trimmed by 1 base and J by 8 bases, leaving 9 bases between them. The CDR3 extends over 12 amino acids. The chain's CDR3 is CASSLDPYQQYF. The CDR3 region has the DNA TGTGCCAGCAGCTTAGACCCATACCAGCAGTACTTC.

The chain recombines TRBV19 with TRBJ2-2; 9 bases match TRBD1. The CDR3 runs to 14 residues. J lost 6 bases, V lost 6 bases, and 5 bases had no gene match. In germline, CDR1 is LNHDA, CDR2 SQIVND (reference sequence). The CDR3 protein is CASSGQGFAGELFF. The CDR3 DNA reads TGTGCCAGTAGCGGACAGGGGTTCGCCGGGGAGCTGTTTTTT. Variable domain in full (rest from reference TRBV19 and TRBJ2-2): DGGITQSPKYLFRKEGQNVTLSCEQNLNHDAMYWYRQDPGQGLRLIYYSQIVNDFQKGDIAEGYSVSREKKESFPLTVTSAQKNPTAFYLCASSGQGFAGELFFGEGSRLTVL.

The V call is TRBV9, the J call TRBJ2-2; 12 bases are a match to TRBD2. Germline values: CDR1 SGDLS, CDR2 YYNGEE. The ends lost 5 bases at V and 5 bases at J; junction bases unmatched: 7. The CDR3 is made up of 16 amino acids. In DNA, the CDR3 is TGTGCCAGCAGTCCCCTTCTAGCGGGAGGGACCGGGGAGCTGTTTTTT. It encodes CASSPLLAGGTGELFF.

This clonotype was seen more than once but under ten times. The chain carries TRBV28 and TRBJ1-4; the D gene is possibly TRBD1 (6 bases). The CDR3 runs to 15 residues. The germline V gene has CDR1 MDHEN and CDR2 SYDVKM. V was pared by 6 bases and J by 7 bases, with 18 bases between. CDR3 DNA sequence: TGTGCCAGCAGGCCGGACAGCCCATTCGGTGAAAAACTGTTTTTT. Protein: CASRPDSPFGEKLFF. Based on the CDR3 plus reference TRBV28 and TRBJ1-4, the full variable domain is DVKVTQSSRYLVKRTGEKVFLECVQDMDHENMFWYRQDPGLGLRLIYFSYDVKMKEKGDIPEGYSVSREKKERFSLILESASTNQTSMYLCASRPDSPFGEKLFFGSGTQLSVL.

The sample holds a few counts of this clonotype. The J gene is TRBJ2-2, the V gene TRBV24-1, with 7 nucleotides matching TRBD2. The germline gives CDR1 KGHDR, CDR2 SFDVKD. With 3 bases clipped from V and 6 bases from J, the junction kept 3 bases outside the gene matches. The length of the CDR3 is 14 residues. CDR3 sequence (DNA): TGTGCCACCAGTGATGGGGACTACCCCGGGGAGCTGTTTTTT. Its translation: CATSDGDYPGELFF.

This clonotype was counted ten times or more. This rearrangement joins TRBV27 to TRBJ2-3; D might be TRBD1 (6 bases). Trimming shortened V by 5 bases and J by 3 bases, and 9 bases separated the two germline ends. Germline lookup yields CDR1 MNHEY and CDR2 SMNVEV (reference sequence). The CDR3 has 13 residues. The CDR3 region has the DNA TGTGCCAGCAGTCGTAGGGGGACAGATACGCAGTATTTT. As protein: CASSRRGTDTQYF.

The chain combines TRBV29-1 with TRBJ2-7; D is unclear. Trimming pared 2 bases from V and 3 bases from J, leaving 17 bases between. CDR1 SQVTM and CDR2 ANQGSEA come from the germline V gene. This CDR3 has 15 amino acids. For the CDR3, the DNA is TGCAGCGTTGAAATATCAGCAGCCCCCCTCTACGAGCAGTACTTC. Protein product: CSVEISAAPLYEQYF.

The rearrangement joins TRBV5-1 to TRBJ2-1, with 7 bases aligning to TRBD2. Germline values: CDR1 SGHRS, CDR2 YFSETQ. V was clipped by 7 bases and J by 1 base; unmatched bases: 8. The CDR3 runs 15 residues. The CDR3 sequence is CASSGSGPSYNEQFF. In DNA, the CDR3 is TGCGCCAGCTCAGGTAGCGGGCCTTCCTACAATGAGCAGTTCTTC.

This clonotype has just a few counts. This chain connects TRBV5-1 to TRBJ2-2; D remains ambiguous. This CDR3 has 16 amino acids. The V gene lost 0 bases and the J gene lost 1 base, with 10 bases spanning the gap. Per germline, CDR1 SGHRS and CDR2 YFSETQ. DNA of the CDR3: TGCGCCAGCAGCTTGGTACTGAGTGAGAACACCGGGGAGCTGTTTTTT. Translation: CASSLVLSENTGELFF.